This note documents a single T cell receptor (beta chain) sequence. This sample stems from a study of blood T cell repertoires in COVID-19. Overall study: The United States, Italy and Spain provided the acute and convalescent COVID-19 samples. PBMCs, B-cell-depleted T cells, or T cells provided the cDNA or gDNA that made up the material.

Per the study methods: From reference gene primer amplification, estimates of nucleated cell counts were derived. The data were produced by immunoSEQ multiplex PCR, yet TCRdb's version contains in-frame clones alone and is incomplete. V and J calls and clone size are those listed in that table; D and trimming were worked out from the DNA. The sample shows around 100,000 clones, about 85% of them seen only once. J was trimmed by 1 base and V by 6 bases; bases with no gene match: 3. The CDR3 extends over 15 amino acids. Germline assignment: CDR1 LNHDA and CDR2 SQIVND (reference sequence). The source of this sequence is a man aged 45-60 years in a cohort sampled during active COVID-19. Sequenced sample: peripheral blood. V usage is TRBV19 and J usage is TRBJ2-1; 10 positions agree with TRBD1. The CDR3 loop reads CASRGTGASYNEQFF. In DNA, the CDR3 is TGTGCCAGTAGGGGGACAGGGGCGTCCTACAATGAGCAGTTCTTC.